The clone carrying this T cell receptor beta chain showed up just a few times. This record comes from a study of blood T cell repertoires in COVID-19. V lost 8 bases and J 5 bases, leaving 16 bases between the germline ends. There are 14 residues in the CDR3. Germline assignment: CDR1 MNHNY and CDR2 SVGAGI (reference sequence). The assay was immunoSEQ multiplex PCR, and TCRdb's table has in-frame clones only and misses some. The sample holds approximately 250,000 clones, roughly 86% seen once. The chain has TRBV6-6 and TRBJ1-3, with D possibly TRBD1 on 5 matching bases. The receptor comes from a man aged 50-60 years with acute or convalescent COVID-19. The source material was peripheral blood. The CDR3 region has the DNA TGTGCCAGCTATGAATCGGGGGTTAGAAACACCATATATTTT. Its protein is CASYESGVRNTIYF.